The entry that follows covers one TCR beta chain sequence. This sample was included in a study of blood T cell repertoires in COVID-19. Whole-study context: Samples representing acute and convalescent COVID-19 were sourced from the United States, Italy and Spain. T cells, B-cell-depleted T cells, or PBMCs supplied cDNA or gDNA.

Profiled with immunoSEQ multiplex PCR; TCRdb holds only in-frame clones, not every one. The sample yields about 200,000 clones, about 89% seen once. CDR1 and CDR2 (germline): MNHNY, SVGAGI (reference sequence). Trimming removed 5 bases from V and 2 bases from J; junction bases left unmatched: 8. The CDR3 sequence is 16 residues long. Recruitment covered roughly 22 US areas and drew participants whose ages spanned about 18 to 90 years. Two negative PCRs, clearance, or symptom resolution characterized the recovered Cohort 3 donors. This TCR was recovered from a woman under 30 who had recovered from COVID-19. The material sequenced was PBMCs or T cells enriched from blood (not recorded which). The chain joins TRBV6-6 to TRBJ2-3; 9 nucleotides align to TRBD2. CDR3 nucleotide sequence: TGTGCCAGCAGTCCCTTGACTAGCGGTTACACAGATACGCAGTATTTT. This translates into CASSPLTSGYTDTQYF.